The 10 T cell receptor beta chains presented below share a single source sample, sequenced in a study of blood T cell repertoires in COVID-19. The method was immunoSEQ multiplex PCR; TCRdb's version includes in-frame clones alone and lacks a portion of them. The sample contains roughly 150,000 clones, about 90% of which appear only once. The sample consisted of PBMCs or T cells enriched from blood (not recorded which). The receptors shown here come from a woman aged 40 to 55 who had been exposed to COVID-19.

The V call is TRBV4-1, the J call TRBJ2-7; D may be TRBD2 (5 bases). The CDR3 has 15 residues. Germline assignment: CDR1 MGHRA and CDR2 YSYEKL. Trimming cost V 0 bases and J 0 bases, with 9 bases left between them. The CDR3 protein is CASSQDLTSSYEQYF. CDR3 bases: TGCGCCAGCAGCCAAGACCTTACTAGCTCCTACGAGCAGTACTTC.

This chain links TRBV5-1 with TRBJ1-1, with 9 bases lining up with TRBD1. Per the germline V gene, CDR1 is SGHRS and CDR2 is YFSETQ. V was clipped by 0 bases and J by 4 bases; unmatched bases: 4. The CDR3 has 15 amino acids. DNA of the CDR3: TGCGCCAGCAGCTTGGAGGGACAGGGAACCACTGAAGCTTTCTTT. It translates to CASSLEGQGTTEAFF.

There are a few counts of this clone. The genes are TRBV27 and TRBJ1-2; perhaps TRBD1 as D (5 bases). Trimming took off 0 bases at V and 5 bases at J, with 10 bases between the two ends. The CDR3 consists of 14 residues. Germline V CDR1 and CDR2: MNHEY, SMNVEV (reference sequence). The CDR3 DNA reads TGTGCCAGCAGTTTATCTGGGGGAGGGTATGGCTACACCTTC. Protein product: CASSLSGGGYGYTF.

The rearrangement links TRBV5-1 to TRBJ2-7; D not resolved. The CDR3 runs to 14 residues. Between the trimmed V and J ends, which lost 0 bases and 2 bases, there was a span of 9 bases. Looked up from germline, CDR1 is SGHRS and CDR2 is YFSETQ. DNA for the CDR3: TGCGCCAGCAGCTTGGCTGGCACAACCTACGAGCAGTACTTC. This codes for CASSLAGTTYEQYF.

The gene calls are TRBV19 and TRBJ1-1, with D possibly being TRBD1 (6 bases). The CDR3 has 17 residues. CDR1 is LNHDA and CDR2 is SQIVND in the germline V gene (reference sequence). Trimming left V 5 bases short and J 0 bases short, with 19 bases between. The CDR3 loop is CASSLDSGAHMNTEAFF. The CDR3 DNA sequence: TGTGCCAGTAGTCTGGACTCAGGGGCCCACATGAACACTGAAGCTTTCTTT.

The J gene is TRBJ1-3, the V gene TRBV10-2, with D maybe TRBD1 (6 bases). Germline CDR1 and CDR2: WSHSY and SAAADI. This CDR3 region has 16 residues. The V end was cut by 6 bases, the J end by 4 bases, with 19 bases between. This CDR3 is CASRDPGTIPGNTIYF. The CDR3 DNA reads TGCGCCAGCAGGGACCCCGGGACAATTCCAGGAAACACCATATATTTT.

This clone was picked up one time. The CDR3 reads CAISEPGQGLSEQYF. Written as DNA, the CDR3 is TGTGCCATCAGTGAACCGGGACAGGGGCTATCCGAGCAGTACTTC. The chain links TRBV10-3 to TRBJ2-7, with 10 bases aligning to TRBD1. CDR1 and CDR2 from the germline V gene are ENHRY and SYGVKD. Trimming cost V 3 bases and J 6 bases; bases outside gene matches: 8. The CDR3 covers 15 residues.

CDR3 in amino acids: CASSPGTASSGNTIYF. CDR3 DNA: TGTGCCAGCAGCCCCGGGACAGCCAGCTCTGGAAACACCATATATTTT. V gene TRBV7-2 combines with J gene TRBJ1-3; TRBD1 matches 7 bases. There are 16 residues in the CDR3. V lost 5 bases, J lost 0 bases, and 7 bases stayed unmatched. Germline CDR1 is SGHTA and CDR2 is FQGNSA.

The rearrangement joins TRBV7-2 to TRBJ1-2; D perhaps matches TRBD1 (5 bases). CDR1 SGHTA and CDR2 FQGNSA come from the germline V gene. The CDR3 length is 14 residues. V was cut by 1 base and J by 2 bases, with 8 bases left in between. The CDR3 bases are TGTGCCAGCAGCTTAGACCCAGGGAACTATGGCTACACCTTC. Encoded protein: CASSLDPGNYGYTF. The full variable domain, its missing parts supplied by reference TRBV7-2 and TRBJ1-2, is GAGVSQSPSNKVTEKGKDVELRCDPISGHTALYWYRQSLGQGLEFLIYFQGNSAPDKSGLPSDRFSAERTGGSVSTLTIQRTQQEDSAVYLCASSLDPGNYGYTFGSGTRLTVV.

The J gene is TRBJ2-1, the V gene TRBV24-1; 7 bases map to TRBD2. Germline lookup yields CDR1 KGHDR and CDR2 SFDVKD. Losses at the gene ends were 5 bases for V and 5 bases for J; bases not matched to a gene: 11. This CDR3 has 16 residues. The CDR3, as DNA: TGTGCCACCAGTGGCACCCGGGACTACTACGACAATGAGCAGTTCTTC. Protein: CATSGTRDYYDNEQFF.